This T cell receptor (beta chain) was sequenced in a study of blood T cell repertoires in COVID-19 (dated by TCRdb to the early 2020s). For the study in its entirety: Samples from collaborators originated in the United States, Italy and Spain and spanned both the acute and convalescent phases of COVID-19. The prospective study material was composed of cDNA or gDNA derived from T cells, B-cell-depleted T cells, or PBMCs. The dataset comprised deeply sampled blood TCRbeta repertoires from subjects exposed to, actively infected with, or recovered from COVID-19. The repertoires were released in a freely available public database intended as a resource for research on the immune response to SARS-CoV-2. The samples were drawn from two sources: the first 160 participants of the ongoing ImmuneRACE study, and 1,000 to 1,500 subjects contributed by 6 global collaborators. The sample metadata nearly always contained a de-identified subject ID, COVID-19 status, age in years and sex. HLA class I and class II types, where available, came from metadata supplied by the sample provider rather than from assay-based typing. Findings and caveats that apply to the study as a whole: The quantity of clinical and demographic metadata differed by source and by participant and was supplied without curation.

TCRbeta CDR3 regions were amplified from genomic DNA by means of the immunoSEQ Assay, a bias-controlled multiplex PCR. Regarding the original processing steps: The number of nucleated cells in each sample was estimated by amplification of reference gene primers within the assay. To quantify the absolute abundance of each unique TCRbeta CDR3 rearrangement, sequence reads were collapsed and filtered. For each sample, productive Simpson clonality was calculated as the square root of Simpson's diversity index across productive rearrangements. The immuneACCESS repertoire file appears here via TCRdb, limited to in-frame rearrangements. These files lack a portion of the clones; in checked studies, under half of the deficit traces to unresolved V genes, and the cause of the others is not known. V and J calls and clone size come straight from that table; D and trimming were deduced from the DNA. The sample contains about 17,000 clones, roughly 87% of them found a single time. The ten largest clones add up to under 20% of the sample.

About this clone itself: The target of this receptor is not known. Within one base of it there is no much larger clone, and no base qualities were kept.

The CDR3 covers 15 residues, taking in both the cysteine and the phenylalanine. Just the 45-base CDR3 DNA is kept, in frame starting at base 1. CDR1 and CDR2 are drawn from the germline V gene: MNHEY, SVGAGI. The germline V and J ends show losses of 2 bases and 0 bases respectively, and no gene match explains 1 base of the junction. The collaborating institutions used their own protocols to collect whole blood in K2EDTA tubes. For TCRbeta analysis, collaborator samples were shipped as frozen whole blood, as isolated PBMCs, or as DNA extracted from either sample type. The sequence links TRBV6-5 to TRBJ2-1, with 7 central nucleotides matching TRBD1. Source material: peripheral blood. The source is a man in his forties or fifties with active COVID-19. The DNA is TGTGCCAGCAGTTACCGGGACAGCTCCTACAATGAGCAGTTCTTC. Translated, this is CASSYRDSSYNEQFF.